Presented here are 27 T cell receptor beta chains from one specimen sequenced in a study of blood T cell repertoires in COVID-19. Assay: immunoSEQ multiplex PCR; the TCRdb copy retains only in-frame clones and omits some. The sample yields about 220,000 clones, about 90% seen once. The sample consisted of PBMCs or T cells enriched from blood (not recorded which). The receptors come from a woman aged 50 to 60 with acute COVID-19.

CDR3 protein: CASSIGGGYNEQFF. DNA of the CDR3: TGTGCCAGTAGTATAGGCGGGGGTTACAATGAGCAGTTCTTC. This rearrangement joins TRBV19 to TRBJ2-1; 7 bases line up with TRBD2. The junction had 1 base not matched to a gene; V was cut back by 1 base and J by 4 bases. The CDR3 has 14 residues. Germline V CDR1 and CDR2: LNHDA, SQIVND (reference sequence).

The J gene is TRBJ1-4, the V gene TRBV28; TRBD1 agrees at 12 bases. This CDR3 has 17 amino acids. Germline CDR1 and CDR2: MDHEN and SYDVKM. J was trimmed by 3 bases and V by 7 bases; bases with no gene match: 9. CDR3 in DNA: TGTGCCAGCATGTTCCGGGACAGGGGGCTTTCTAATGAAAAACTGTTTTTT. Its translation is CASMFRDRGLSNEKLFF.

This clone was detected only a few times. The chain combines TRBV10-3 with TRBJ2-2; 9 bases fit TRBD2. From germline, CDR1 is ENHRY and CDR2 SYGVKD. This CDR3 region has 19 residues. V shed 7 bases, J shed 3 bases, and the junction held 18 bases outside the gene matches. The CDR3 region has the DNA TGTGCCATCATAGGAGGGGTCCCTAGCGGGAAAATAGACACCGGGGAGCTGTTTTTT. Its translation: CAIIGGVPSGKIDTGELFF.

V and J are TRBV7-2 and TRBJ2-1; D might be TRBD2 (5 bases). The germline gives CDR1 SGHTA, CDR2 FQGNSA. Trimming took off 1 base at V and 5 bases at J, with 12 bases between the two ends. The length of the CDR3 is 15 residues. CDR3 DNA sequence: TGTGCCAGCAGCTTAGGGGAGACTATCAACAATGAGCAGTTCTTC. This sequence encodes CASSLGETINNEQFF.

The J gene is TRBJ2-1, the V gene TRBV4-1; D call uncertain. The CDR3 sequence is 12 residues long. The germline V and J ends were trimmed by 0 bases and 9 bases, with 6 bases remaining between them. Per the germline V gene, CDR1 is MGHRA and CDR2 is YSYEKL. The CDR3 sequence: CASSQELGEQFF. The CDR3 DNA reads TGCGCCAGCAGCCAAGAACTCGGTGAGCAGTTCTTC.

The chain is built from TRBV9 and TRBJ2-1; weak D call: TRBD2 (6 bases). The germline CDR1 and CDR2 sequences are SGDLS and YYNGEE. The CDR3 covers 14 residues. The V end lost 0 bases, the J end lost 10 bases, and 14 bases lay between the germline ends. The DNA for the CDR3 is TGTGCCAGCAGCGTAGCTCCTAGCGCACGAGAGCAGTTCTTC. Its translation: CASSVAPSAREQFF.

Remarks on this clone: One junction end disagrees with the germline gene, perhaps due to a read error. The CDR3 DNA reads TGTGCTAGCAGCTTCAGGACTAGCGAGGCGGTAGATACGCAGTATTTT. As protein: CASSFRTSEAVDTQYF. The chain joins TRBV7-7 to TRBJ2-3, with 9 bases identical to TRBD2. From germline, CDR1 is SSHAT and CDR2 FNYEAQ (reference sequence). The CDR3 consists of 16 residues.

The rearrangement links TRBV5-1 to TRBJ2-1; tentative D call: TRBD2 (6 bases). The ends were cut back, 5 bases at V and 6 bases at J, with 12 bases in the middle. The CDR3 covers 13 residues. The germline gives CDR1 SGHRS, CDR2 YFSETQ. The CDR3 DNA is TGCGCCAGCAGTACCGGGGGAGTCAATGAGCAGTTCTTC. It specifies CASSTGGVNEQFF.

The chain uses TRBV15 and TRBJ1-4, with TRBD1 matching over 8 bases. The CDR3 is 15 amino acids. Trimming cost V 3 bases and J 8 bases; bases outside gene matches: 8. Germline V gene data show CDR1 as LNHNV and CDR2 as YYDKDF (reference sequence). The DNA for the CDR3 is TGTGCCACCAGCAGGGAGGACAGGGTGAAGGAAAAACTGTTTTTT. This codes for CATSREDRVKEKLFF.

The gene calls are TRBV12-5 and TRBJ1-1, with a tentative D call TRBD1 (6 bases). Trimming took 2 bases from V and 6 from J, leaving 10 bases between them. The germline V gene encodes CDR1 LGHNT and CDR2 FRNRAP. The CDR3 loop spans 13 amino acids. For the CDR3, the DNA is TGTGCTAGTGGTTTGCTAGGGGGGGCTGAAGCTTTCTTT. It yields the protein CASGLLGGAEAFF.

The chain links TRBV5-4 to TRBJ2-5; D possibly corresponds to TRBD2 (5 bases). V was cut by 7 bases and J by 5 bases, with 15 bases left in between. From germline, CDR1 is SGHNT and CDR2 YYREEE (reference sequence). CDR3 length: 13 residues. The DNA of the CDR3 is TGTGCCAGCGGCCTTAGGACTGGGGAGACCCAGTACTTC. This codes for CASGLRTGETQYF.

The rearrangement links TRBV18 to TRBJ2-7, with 14 nucleotides matching TRBD2. CDR3 length: 18 residues. The trim removed 5 bases at V and 0 bases at J, leaving 9 bases unmatched. Germline V gene data show CDR1 as KGHSH and CDR2 as LQKENI. The CDR3 DNA reads as TGTGCCAGCTCAGGGACTAGCGGGAGCCCCAGCGGCTCCTACGAGCAGTACTTC. This gives the protein CASSGTSGSPSGSYEQYF.

CDR3 in amino acids: CASSSAGTDLLEAFF. CDR3 nucleotides: TGTGCCAGCAGTTCGGCCGGGACAGACCTTCTTGAAGCTTTCTTT. The chain recombines TRBV28 with TRBJ1-1, with TRBD1 matching over 7 bases. Germline V lookup: CDR1 MDHEN, CDR2 SYDVKM. The junction had 12 bases not matched to a gene; V was cut back by 4 bases and J by 7 bases. The CDR3 is 15 residues long.

The V gene is TRBV28, the J gene TRBJ1-3, with D tentatively TRBD1 (5 bases). The V end was cut by 2 bases, the J end by 5 bases, with 16 bases between. CDR1 and CDR2 from the germline V gene are MDHEN and SYDVKM. CDR3 length: 16 amino acids. The CDR3: CASSLGGAGGRNTIYF. In DNA, the CDR3 is TGTGCCAGCAGTTTAGGGGGTGCGGGAGGACGAAACACCATATATTTT.

V is TRBV6-5 and J is TRBJ1-5; D is unresolved. The germline V gene has CDR1 MNHEY and CDR2 SVGAGI. Trimming took 0 bases from V and 2 from J, leaving 8 bases between them. The CDR3 spans 15 residues. The CDR3 DNA is TGTGCCAGCAGTTACTCGGGCTCCCGCAATCAGCCCCAGCATTTT. This translates into CASSYSGSRNQPQHF.

The chain carries TRBV5-1 and TRBJ2-7, with 12 nucleotides matching TRBD2. Germline V gives CDR1 SGHRS, CDR2 YFSETQ. V shed 4 bases, J shed 3 bases, and the junction held 5 bases outside the gene matches. The CDR3 contains 15 residues. The CDR3 region is CASSPETSGSYEQYF. CDR3 sequence (DNA): TGCGCCAGCAGCCCGGAGACTAGCGGGAGCTACGAGCAGTACTTC.

The chain has TRBV30 and TRBJ2-2, with a weak D call TRBD2 (6 bases). The CDR3 sequence is 13 residues long. Trimming took 7 bases from V and 4 from J, leaving 13 bases between them. Germline V lookup: CDR1 GTSNPN, CDR2 SVGIG (reference sequence). The CDR3 nucleotides read TGTGCCTTACAACCCGGGAGCACCGGGGAGCTGTTTTTT. Translation: CALQPGSTGELFF.

This clone is a singleton in its sample. This chain links TRBV28 with TRBJ2-7; no clear D. The germline CDR1 and CDR2 sequences are MDHEN and SYDVKM. V was shortened by 1 base and J by 2 bases, with 3 bases between the two germline ends. CDR3 length: 12 amino acids. The CDR3 coding sequence is TGTGCCAGCAGTTTATTCACCTACGAGCAGTACTTC. It encodes CASSLFTYEQYF.

J is TRBJ1-4 and V is TRBV28; TRBD1 might be the D (6 bases). Trimming cost V 3 bases and J 8 bases, with 13 bases left between them. There are 14 residues in the CDR3. Per germline, CDR1 MDHEN and CDR2 SYDVKM. The CDR3 reads CASSFGDTFEKLFF. The DNA for the CDR3 is TGTGCCAGCAGTTTTGGGGACACCTTCGAAAAACTGTTTTTT.

The chain uses TRBV4-1 and TRBJ1-5; 9 bases map to TRBD1. V lost 3 bases to trimming and J lost 3 bases; unmatched junction nucleotides: 15. Germline V CDR1 and CDR2: MGHRA, YSYEKL. The CDR3 covers 19 residues. The chain's CDR3 is CASSQILQGATVLNQPQHF. The CDR3 DNA reads TGCGCCAGCAGCCAGATTTTACAGGGGGCAACGGTCCTCAATCAGCCCCAGCATTTT.

This clone came up once. The chain carries TRBV5-1 and TRBJ2-7, with 12 bases aligning to TRBD1. The J segment lost 4 bases and the V segment lost 4 bases, leaving 12 bases of the junction unmatched. CDR3 length: 17 residues. The germline V gene encodes CDR1 SGHRS and CDR2 YFSETQ. The CDR3 sequence is CASSPGQGAVGFYEQYF. Here the CDR3 DNA reads TGCGCCAGCAGCCCGGGACAGGGGGCCGTGGGCTTTTACGAGCAGTACTTC. The whole variable domain, remainder taken from reference TRBV5-1 and TRBJ2-7, is KAGVTQTPRYLIKTRGQQVTLSCSPISGHRSVSWYQQTPGQGLQFLFEYFSETQRNKGNFPGRFSGRQFSNSRSEMNVSTLELGDSALYLCASSPGQGAVGFYEQYFGPGTRLTVT.

The chain employs TRBV18 and TRBJ2-7; the D is unclear. Germline CDR1 KGHSH, CDR2 LQKENI. This CDR3 region has 12 residues. Deletions cut 3 bases from V and 7 bases from J, with 10 bases between. DNA of the CDR3: TGTGCCAGCTCACCCCCTCGCGAAGAGCAGTACTTC. Translating gives CASSPPREEQYF.

The genes are TRBV7-2 and TRBJ2-1; no definite D call. Germline CDR1 and CDR2: SGHTA and FQGNSA. Trimming cost V 0 bases and J 7 bases, with 7 bases left between them. The CDR3 consists of 13 residues. The DNA of the CDR3 is TGTGCCAGCAGCTTAGCGTATTTGAATGAGCAGTTCTTC. Translation gives CASSLAYLNEQFF.

This clone has just a few counts. The V gene is TRBV27, the J gene TRBJ1-1, with D perhaps matching TRBD1 (6 bases). V was cut by 5 bases and J by 0 bases, with 10 bases left in between. CDR3 length: 14 amino acids. The germline gives CDR1 MNHEY, CDR2 SMNVEV (reference sequence). The CDR3 region has the DNA TGTGCCAGCAGTCTCAGGGGCATGAACACTGAAGCTTTCTTT. Translating gives CASSLRGMNTEAFF.

V is TRBV5-6 and J is TRBJ1-4; 9 positions match TRBD1. Germline trimming cut 4 bases from V and 3 bases from J; bases unmatched to any gene: 7. From germline, CDR1 is SGHDT and CDR2 YYEEEE. This CDR3 contains 16 residues. The CDR3, as DNA: TGTGCCAGCAGCCCGACAGGGGGGATTTCTAATGAAAAACTGTTTTTT. Its protein is CASSPTGGISNEKLFF.

V usage is TRBV14 and J usage is TRBJ2-1; 8 bases are a match to TRBD2. CDR1 SGHDN and CDR2 FVKESK come from the germline V gene. V dropped 1 base and J dropped 1; count of bases not matched to a gene: 3. The CDR3 spans 16 residues. This CDR3 is CASSQGSGRSYNEQFF. DNA of the CDR3: TGTGCCAGCAGCCAAGGAAGCGGGAGATCCTACAATGAGCAGTTCTTC.

The genes are TRBV5-8 and TRBJ2-7; 9 nucleotides line up with TRBD1. Trimming cost V 4 bases and J 2 bases; bases outside gene matches: 7. Germline CDR1 and CDR2: SGHTS and YDEGEE. This CDR3 spans 15 amino acids. This chain's CDR3 is CASSGPGQGAYEQYF. In DNA, the CDR3 is TGTGCCAGCAGCGGACCGGGACAGGGTGCCTACGAGCAGTACTTC.